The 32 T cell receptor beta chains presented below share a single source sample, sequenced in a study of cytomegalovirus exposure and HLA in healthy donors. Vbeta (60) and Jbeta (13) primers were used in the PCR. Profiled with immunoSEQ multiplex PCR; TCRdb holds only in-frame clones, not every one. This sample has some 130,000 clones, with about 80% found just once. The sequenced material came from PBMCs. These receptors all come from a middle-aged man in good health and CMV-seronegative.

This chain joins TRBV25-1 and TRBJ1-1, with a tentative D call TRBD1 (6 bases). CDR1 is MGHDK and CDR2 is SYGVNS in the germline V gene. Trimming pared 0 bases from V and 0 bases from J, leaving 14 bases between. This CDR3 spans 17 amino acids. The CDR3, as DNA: TGTGCCAGCAGTGAATATGGGGGCTCGGGACTGAACACTGAAGCTTTCTTT. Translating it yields CASSEYGGSGLNTEAFF.

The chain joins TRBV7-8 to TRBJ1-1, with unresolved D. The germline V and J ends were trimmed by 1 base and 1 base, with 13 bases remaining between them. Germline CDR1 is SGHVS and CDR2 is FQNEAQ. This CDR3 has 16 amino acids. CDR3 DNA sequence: TGTGCCAGCAGCTTAGTAGTCGGGAAGGGGAACACTGAAGCTTTCTTT. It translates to CASSLVVGKGNTEAFF.

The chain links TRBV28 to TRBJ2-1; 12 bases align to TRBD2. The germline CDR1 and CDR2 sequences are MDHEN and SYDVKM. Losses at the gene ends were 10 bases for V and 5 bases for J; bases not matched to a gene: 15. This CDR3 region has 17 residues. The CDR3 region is CATSGLAGSIGDNEQFF. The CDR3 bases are TGTGCCACCTCAGGACTAGCGGGATCAATAGGGGACAATGAGCAGTTCTTC.

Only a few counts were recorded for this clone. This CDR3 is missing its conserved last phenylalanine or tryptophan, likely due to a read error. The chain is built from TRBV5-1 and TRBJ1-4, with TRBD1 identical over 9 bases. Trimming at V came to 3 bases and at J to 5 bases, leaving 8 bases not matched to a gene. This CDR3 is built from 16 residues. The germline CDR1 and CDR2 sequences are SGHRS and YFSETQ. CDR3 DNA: TGCGCCAGCAGCTGGTCCGGGACAGGGTTAAATGAAAAACTGTTTGTT. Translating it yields CASSWSGTGLNEKLFV.

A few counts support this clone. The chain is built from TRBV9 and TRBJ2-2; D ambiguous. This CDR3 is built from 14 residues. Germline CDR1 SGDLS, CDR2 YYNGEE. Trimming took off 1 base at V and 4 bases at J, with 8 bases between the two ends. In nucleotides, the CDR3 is TGTGCCAGCAGCGTATGGCAGTTCACCGGGGAGCTGTTTTTT. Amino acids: CASSVWQFTGELFF. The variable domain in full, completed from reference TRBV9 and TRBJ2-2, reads DSGVTQTPKHLITATGQRVTLRCSPRSGDLSVYWYQQSLDQGLQFLIQYYNGEERAKGNILERFSAQQFPDLHSELNLSSLELGDSALYFCASSVWQFTGELFFGEGSRLTVL.

CDR3 in DNA: TGTGCCAGCAGCTTGGCAGGTTCCTACGAGCAGTACTTC. Protein sequence: CASSLAGSYEQYF. This chain joins TRBV5-4 and TRBJ2-7; no clear D. The CDR3 covers 13 residues. Germline assignment: CDR1 SGHNT and CDR2 YYREEE (reference sequence). V dropped 0 bases and J dropped 1 base, with 5 bases sitting between them.

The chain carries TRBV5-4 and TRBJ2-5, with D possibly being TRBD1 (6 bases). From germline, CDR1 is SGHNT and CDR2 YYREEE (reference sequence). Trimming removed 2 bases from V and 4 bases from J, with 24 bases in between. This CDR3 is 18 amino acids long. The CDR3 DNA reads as TGTGCCAGCAGCTTCGGCTTCACTGTTGCCAGGGGATCAGAGACCCAGTACTTC. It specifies CASSFGFTVARGSETQYF.

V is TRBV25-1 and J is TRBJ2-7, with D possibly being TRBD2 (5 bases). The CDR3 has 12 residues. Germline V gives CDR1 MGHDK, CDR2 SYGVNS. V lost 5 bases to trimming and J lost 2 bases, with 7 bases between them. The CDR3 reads CASSFSAYEQYF. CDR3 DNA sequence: TGTGCCAGCAGTTTTAGCGCCTACGAGCAGTACTTC.

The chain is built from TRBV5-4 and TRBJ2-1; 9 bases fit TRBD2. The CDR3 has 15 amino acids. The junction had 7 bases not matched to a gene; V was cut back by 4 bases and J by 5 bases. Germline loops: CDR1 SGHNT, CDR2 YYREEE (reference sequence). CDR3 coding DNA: TGTGCCAGCAGCCCCGGAGAGCGGGGGGACAATGAGCAGTTCTTC. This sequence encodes CASSPGERGDNEQFF.

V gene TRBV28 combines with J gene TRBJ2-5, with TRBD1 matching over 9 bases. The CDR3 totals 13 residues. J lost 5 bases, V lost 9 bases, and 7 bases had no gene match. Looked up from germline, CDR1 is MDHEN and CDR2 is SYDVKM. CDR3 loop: CASRTGGEETQYF. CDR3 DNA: TGTGCCAGTAGAACAGGGGGCGAGGAGACCCAGTACTTC.

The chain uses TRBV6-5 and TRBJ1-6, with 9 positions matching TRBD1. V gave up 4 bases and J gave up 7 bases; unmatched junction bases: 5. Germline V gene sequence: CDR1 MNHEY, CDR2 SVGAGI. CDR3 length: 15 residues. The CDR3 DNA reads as TGTGCCAGCAGTTCCACCGGGACAGGGAATTCACCCCTCCACTTT. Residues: CASSSTGTGNSPLHF.

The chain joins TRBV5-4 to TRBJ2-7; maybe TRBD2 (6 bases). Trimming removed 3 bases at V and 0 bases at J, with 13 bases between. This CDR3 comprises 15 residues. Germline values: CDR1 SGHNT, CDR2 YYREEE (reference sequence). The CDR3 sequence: CASSWIGGNSYEQYF. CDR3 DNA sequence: TGTGCCAGCAGCTGGATCGGGGGAAACTCCTACGAGCAGTACTTC. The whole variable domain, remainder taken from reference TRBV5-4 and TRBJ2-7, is ETGVTQSPTHLIKTRGQQVTLRCSSQSGHNTVSWYQQALGQGPQFIFQYYREEENGRGNFPPRFSGLQFPNYSSELNVNALELDDSALYLCASSWIGGNSYEQYFGPGTRLTVT.

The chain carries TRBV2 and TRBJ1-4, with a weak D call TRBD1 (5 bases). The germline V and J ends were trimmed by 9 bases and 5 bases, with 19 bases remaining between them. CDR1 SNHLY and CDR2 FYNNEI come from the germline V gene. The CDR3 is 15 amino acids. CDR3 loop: CASKAGGGQNEKLFF. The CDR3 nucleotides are TGTGCCAGTAAAGCGGGCGGCGGACAAAATGAAAAACTGTTTTTT.

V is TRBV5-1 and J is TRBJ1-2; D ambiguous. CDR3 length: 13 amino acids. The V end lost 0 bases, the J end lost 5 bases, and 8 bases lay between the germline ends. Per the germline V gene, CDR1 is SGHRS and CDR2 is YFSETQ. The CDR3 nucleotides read TGCGCCAGCAGCTTGGACGGGGAATATGGCTACACCTTC. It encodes CASSLDGEYGYTF.

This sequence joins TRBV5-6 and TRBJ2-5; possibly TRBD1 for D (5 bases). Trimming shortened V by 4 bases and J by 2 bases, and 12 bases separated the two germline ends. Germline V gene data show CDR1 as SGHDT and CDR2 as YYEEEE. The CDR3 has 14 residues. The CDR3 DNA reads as TGTGCCAGCAGCAAATTTGACAGACAAGAGACCCAGTACTTC. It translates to CASSKFDRQETQYF.

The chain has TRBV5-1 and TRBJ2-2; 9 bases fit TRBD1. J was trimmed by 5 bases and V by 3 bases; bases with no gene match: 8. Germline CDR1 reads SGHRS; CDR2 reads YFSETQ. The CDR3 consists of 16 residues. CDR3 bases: TGCGCCAGCAGCTCAGCCGGGACAGGGTTAACCGGGGAGCTGTTTTTT. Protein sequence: CASSSAGTGLTGELFF.

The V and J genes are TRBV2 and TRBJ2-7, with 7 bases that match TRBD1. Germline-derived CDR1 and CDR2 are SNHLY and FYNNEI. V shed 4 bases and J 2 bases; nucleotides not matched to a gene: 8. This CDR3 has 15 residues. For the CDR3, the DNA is TGTGCCAGCAGTGTGCAACAGGGGCGGACCTACGAGCAGTACTTC. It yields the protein CASSVQQGRTYEQYF.

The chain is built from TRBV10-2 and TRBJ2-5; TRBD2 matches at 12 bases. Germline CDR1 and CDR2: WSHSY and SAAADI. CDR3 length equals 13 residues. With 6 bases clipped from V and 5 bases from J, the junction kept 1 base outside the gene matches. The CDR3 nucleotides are TGCGCCAGCAGGCTAGCGGGAGGGGAGACCCAGTACTTC. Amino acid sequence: CASRLAGGETQYF.

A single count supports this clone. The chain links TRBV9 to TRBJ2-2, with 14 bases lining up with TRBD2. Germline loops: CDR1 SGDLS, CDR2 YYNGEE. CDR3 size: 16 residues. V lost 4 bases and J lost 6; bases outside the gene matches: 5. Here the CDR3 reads CASSLETSGRAGELFF. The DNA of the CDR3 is TGTGCCAGCAGCTTAGAGACTAGCGGGAGGGCCGGGGAGCTGTTTTTT.

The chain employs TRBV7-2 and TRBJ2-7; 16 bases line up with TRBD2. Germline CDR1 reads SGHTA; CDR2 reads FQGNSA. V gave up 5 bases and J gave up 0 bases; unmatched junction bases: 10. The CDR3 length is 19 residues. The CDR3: CASSTLPGLAGGFSYEQYF. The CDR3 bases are TGTGCCAGCAGCACACTCCCGGGACTAGCGGGGGGGTTCTCCTACGAGCAGTACTTC.

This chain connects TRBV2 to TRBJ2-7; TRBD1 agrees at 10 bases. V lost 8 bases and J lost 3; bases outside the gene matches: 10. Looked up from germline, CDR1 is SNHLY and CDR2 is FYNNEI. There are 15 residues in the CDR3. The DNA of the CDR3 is TGTGCCAGCGGGGCCGGGACAGGGGTGTACTACGAGCAGTACTTC. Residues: CASGAGTGVYYEQYF.

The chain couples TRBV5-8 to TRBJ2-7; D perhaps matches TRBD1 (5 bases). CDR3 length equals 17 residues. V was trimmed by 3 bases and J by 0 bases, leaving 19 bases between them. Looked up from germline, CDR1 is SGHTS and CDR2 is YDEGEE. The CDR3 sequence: CASSSGWGGDLSYEQYF. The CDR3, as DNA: TGTGCCAGCAGCTCCGGTTGGGGCGGAGACCTCTCCTACGAGCAGTACTTC. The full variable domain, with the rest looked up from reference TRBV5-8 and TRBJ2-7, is EAGVTQSPTHLIKTRGQQATLRCSPISGHTSVYWYQQALGLGLQFLLWYDEGEERNRGNFPPRFSGRQFPNYSSELNVNALELEDSALYLCASSSGWGGDLSYEQYFGPGTRLTVT.

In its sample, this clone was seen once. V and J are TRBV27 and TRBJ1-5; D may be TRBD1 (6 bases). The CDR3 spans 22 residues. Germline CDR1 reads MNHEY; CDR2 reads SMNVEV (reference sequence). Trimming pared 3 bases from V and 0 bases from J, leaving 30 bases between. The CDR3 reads CASSLSKGEDGELRYSNQPQHF. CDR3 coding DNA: TGTGCCAGCAGTTTGAGCAAGGGGGAAGACGGGGAGCTTCGATATAGCAATCAGCCCCAGCATTTT.

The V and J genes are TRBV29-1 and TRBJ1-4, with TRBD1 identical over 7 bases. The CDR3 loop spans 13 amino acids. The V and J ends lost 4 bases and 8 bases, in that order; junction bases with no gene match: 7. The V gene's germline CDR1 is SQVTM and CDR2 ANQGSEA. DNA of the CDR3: TGCAGCGTTGGGGAAAGGGGGCTGGAAAAACTGTTTTTT. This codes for CSVGERGLEKLFF.

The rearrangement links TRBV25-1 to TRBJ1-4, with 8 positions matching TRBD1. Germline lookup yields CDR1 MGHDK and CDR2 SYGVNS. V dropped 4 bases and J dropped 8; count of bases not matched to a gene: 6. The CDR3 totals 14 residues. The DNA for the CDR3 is TGTGCCAGCAGTGCTAACAGGGGGTGGGAAAAACTGTTTTTT. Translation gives CASSANRGWEKLFF.

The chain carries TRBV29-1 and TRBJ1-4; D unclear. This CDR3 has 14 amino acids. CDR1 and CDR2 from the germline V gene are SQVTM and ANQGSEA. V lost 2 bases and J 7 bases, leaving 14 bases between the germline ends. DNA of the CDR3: TGCAGCGTTGAACGGCGGGTGGAGGGTGAAAAACTGTTTTTT. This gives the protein CSVERRVEGEKLFF.

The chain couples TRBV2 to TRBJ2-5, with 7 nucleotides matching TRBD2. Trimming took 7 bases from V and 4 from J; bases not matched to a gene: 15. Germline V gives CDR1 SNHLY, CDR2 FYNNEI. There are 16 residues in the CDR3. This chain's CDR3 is CASTSSVGTGGETQYF. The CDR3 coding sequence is TGTGCCAGCACATCTTCGGTTGGAACGGGAGGAGAGACCCAGTACTTC.

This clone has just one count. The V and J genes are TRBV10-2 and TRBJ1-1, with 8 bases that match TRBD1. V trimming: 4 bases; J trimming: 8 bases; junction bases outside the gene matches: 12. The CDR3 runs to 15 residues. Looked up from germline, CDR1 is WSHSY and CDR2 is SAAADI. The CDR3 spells CASSALGQAYLEAFF. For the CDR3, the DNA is TGCGCCAGCAGTGCCCTGGGACAGGCGTATCTCGAAGCTTTCTTT.

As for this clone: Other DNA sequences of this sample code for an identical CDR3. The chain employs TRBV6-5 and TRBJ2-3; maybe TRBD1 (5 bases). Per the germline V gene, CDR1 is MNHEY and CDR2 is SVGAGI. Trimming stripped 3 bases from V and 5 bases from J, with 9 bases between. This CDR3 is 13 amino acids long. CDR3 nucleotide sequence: TGTGCCAGCAGTTATCTTAGGGGAGATACGCAGTATTTT. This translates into CASSYLRGDTQYF.

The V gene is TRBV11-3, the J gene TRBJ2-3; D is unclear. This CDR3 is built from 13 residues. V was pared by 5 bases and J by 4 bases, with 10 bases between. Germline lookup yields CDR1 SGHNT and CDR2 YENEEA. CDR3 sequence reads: CASSLNYADTQYF. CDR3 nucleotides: TGTGCCAGCAGCCTAAACTACGCAGATACGCAGTATTTT. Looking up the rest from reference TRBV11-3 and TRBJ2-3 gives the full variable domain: EAGVVQSPRYKIIEKKQPVAFWCNPISGHNTLYWYLQNLGQGPELLIRYENEEAVDDSQLPKDRFSAERLKGVDSTLKIQPAELGDSAVYLCASSLNYADTQYFGPGTRLTVL.

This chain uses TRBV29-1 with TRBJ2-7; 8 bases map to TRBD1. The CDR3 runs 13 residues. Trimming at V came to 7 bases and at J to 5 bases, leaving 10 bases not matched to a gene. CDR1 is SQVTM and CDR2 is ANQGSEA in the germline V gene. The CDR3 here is CSARRGTGNEQYF. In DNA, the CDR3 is TGCAGCGCGAGAAGAGGGACAGGCAACGAGCAGTACTTC.

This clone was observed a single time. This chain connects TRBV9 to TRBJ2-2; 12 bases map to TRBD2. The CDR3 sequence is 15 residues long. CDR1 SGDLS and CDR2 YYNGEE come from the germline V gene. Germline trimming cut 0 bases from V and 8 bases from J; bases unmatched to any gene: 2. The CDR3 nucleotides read TGTGCCAGCAGCGTAGGACTAGCGGGAGCGGGGGAGCTGTTTTTT. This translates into CASSVGLAGAGELFF.